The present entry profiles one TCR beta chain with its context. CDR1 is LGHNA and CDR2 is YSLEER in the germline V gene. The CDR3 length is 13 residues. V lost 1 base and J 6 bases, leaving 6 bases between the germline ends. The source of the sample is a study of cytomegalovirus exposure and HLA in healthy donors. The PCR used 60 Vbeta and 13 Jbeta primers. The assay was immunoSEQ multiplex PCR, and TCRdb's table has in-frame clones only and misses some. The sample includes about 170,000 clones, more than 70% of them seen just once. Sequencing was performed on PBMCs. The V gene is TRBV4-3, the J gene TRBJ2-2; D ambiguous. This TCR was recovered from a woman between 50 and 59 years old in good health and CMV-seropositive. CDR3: CASSQVSAGELFF. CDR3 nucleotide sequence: TGCGCCAGCAGCCAAGTTTCAGCCGGGGAGCTGTTTTTT.